Below, one T cell receptor beta chain is given with its context. The CDR3 runs 15 residues. The germline V gene encodes CDR1 SGHRS and CDR2 YFSETQ. Trimming removed 5 bases from V and 4 bases from J; junction bases left unmatched: 10. This record belongs to a study of blood T cell repertoires in COVID-19. Study summary: Samples of COVID-19 (acute and convalescent) were obtained from the United States, Italy and Spain. PBMCs, B-cell-depleted T cells, or T cells were the source of the cDNA or gDNA that made up the material.

In the original processing: Estimation of nucleated cell counts was performed using reference gene primer amplification. The table came from immunoSEQ multiplex PCR; TCRdb's copy has only in-frame clones and leaves some out. V and J calls and clone size come straight from that table; D and trimming were deduced from the DNA. The data show approximately 210,000 clones, under 90% seen once. The chain links TRBV5-1 to TRBJ2-3, with 7 bases aligning to TRBD2. Sample: PBMCs or T cells enriched from blood (not recorded which). This TCR came from a woman between 45 and 65 years old with acute COVID-19. The CDR3 is CASRIYGLDADTQYF. In DNA form, the CDR3 reads TGCGCCAGCAGAATTTACGGACTAGACGCAGATACGCAGTATTTT.